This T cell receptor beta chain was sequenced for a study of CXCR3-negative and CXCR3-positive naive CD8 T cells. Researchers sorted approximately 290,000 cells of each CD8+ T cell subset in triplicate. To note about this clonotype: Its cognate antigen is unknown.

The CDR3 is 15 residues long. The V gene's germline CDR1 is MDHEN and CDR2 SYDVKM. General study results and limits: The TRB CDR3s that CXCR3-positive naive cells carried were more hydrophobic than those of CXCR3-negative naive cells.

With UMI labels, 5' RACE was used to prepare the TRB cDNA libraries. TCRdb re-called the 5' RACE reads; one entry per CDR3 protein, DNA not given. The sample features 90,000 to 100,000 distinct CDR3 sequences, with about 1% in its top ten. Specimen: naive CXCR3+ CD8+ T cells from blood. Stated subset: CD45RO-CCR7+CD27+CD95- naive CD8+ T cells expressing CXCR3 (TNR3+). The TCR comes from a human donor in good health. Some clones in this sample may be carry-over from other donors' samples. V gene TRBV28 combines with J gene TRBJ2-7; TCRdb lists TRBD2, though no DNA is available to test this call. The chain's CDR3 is CASSFRGVSSYEQYF.